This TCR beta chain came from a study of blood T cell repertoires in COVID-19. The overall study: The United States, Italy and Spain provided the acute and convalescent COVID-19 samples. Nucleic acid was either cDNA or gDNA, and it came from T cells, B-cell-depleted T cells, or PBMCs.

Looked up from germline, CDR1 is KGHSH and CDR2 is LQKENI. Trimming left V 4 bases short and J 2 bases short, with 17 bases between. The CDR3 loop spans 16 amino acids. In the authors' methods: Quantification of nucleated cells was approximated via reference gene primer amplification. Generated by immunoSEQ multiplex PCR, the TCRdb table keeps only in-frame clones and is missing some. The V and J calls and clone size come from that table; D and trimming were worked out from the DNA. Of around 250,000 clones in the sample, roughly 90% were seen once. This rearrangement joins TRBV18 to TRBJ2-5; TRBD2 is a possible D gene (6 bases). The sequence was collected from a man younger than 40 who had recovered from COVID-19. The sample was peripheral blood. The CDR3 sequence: CASSRTGAGPQETQYF. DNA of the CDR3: TGTGCCAGCTCACGTACCGGAGCGGGTCCACAAGAGACCCAGTACTTC.